This TCR beta chain originates from a study of cytomegalovirus exposure and HLA in healthy donors. Study-level findings and limits: DRB1 had the most TCR associations and HLA-C the fewest, a later analysis found, with rates varying by HLA locus.

Donors likely had unrecorded immune exposures despite being nominally healthy when sampled. As regards this clone: Its antigen is as yet unknown.

PCR used 60 Vbeta primers and 13 Jbeta primers. Using immunoSEQ multiplex PCR, the repertoire was profiled, and TCRdb retains in-frame clones only, with some absent. Its clone listing holds 200,000 to 250,000 clones. What was sequenced was PBMCs. The TCR sequence derives from a girl aged 2 to 9 in good health and CMV-seropositive.

Here the CDR3 reads CASSIGSGSNNEQFF. The DNA of the CDR3 is TGTGCCAGTAGTATCGGTAGCGGGAGTAACAATGAGCAGTTCTTC. The gene calls are TRBV19 and TRBJ2-1, with TRBD2 identical over 9 bases. CDR1 is LNHDA, CDR2 SQIVND, per germline (reference sequence). CDR3 length: 15 residues. Trimming at V came to 3 bases and at J to 5 bases, leaving 5 bases not matched to a gene. The full variable domain, in which reference TRBV19 and TRBJ2-1 provide the parts outside the CDR3, is DGGITQSPKYLFRKEGQNVTLSCEQNLNHDAMYWYRQDPGQGLRLIYYSQIVNDFQKGDIAEGYSVSREKKESFPLTVTSAQKNPTAFYLCASSIGSGSNNEQFFGPGTRLTVL.